This T cell receptor (beta chain) derives from a study of shared clonotypes between healthy human individuals. The study, taken as a whole, reports: Naive CD4 clonotypes were shared across a few donors at roughly 4.6%.

Generated by immunoSEQ multiplex PCR, the TCRdb table keeps only in-frame clones and is missing some. Of about 960,000 clones detected, about 80% appear once; the ten largest clones hold nearly 1.5%. The J segment lost 6 bases and the V segment lost 4 bases, leaving 7 bases of the junction unmatched. There are 15 residues in the CDR3. The germline V gene has CDR1 SGHNT and CDR2 YYREEE (reference sequence). Concerning this clone itself: Its antigen is still unknown.

This TCR was sampled from a man between 18 and 35 years old in good health. The V and J genes are TRBV5-4 and TRBJ1-4; 9 bases are a match to TRBD1. Sequenced input: memory CD4+ T cells sorted from blood. Subset here: CD45RA-negative fraction. Written as DNA, the CDR3 is TGTGCCAGCAGCGCCCCCGGGACAGGGTATGAAAAACTGTTTTTT. It translates to CASSAPGTGYEKLFF.